These 14 T cell receptor beta chains originate from one sample sequenced in a study of blood T cell repertoires in COVID-19. Sequencing used immunoSEQ multiplex PCR; TCRdb keeps in-frame clones, though not all of them. The sample lists roughly 130,000 clones, about 76% occurring once. The sequenced material came from peripheral blood. All receptors come from an older woman with COVID-19, enrolled during active disease.

The chain recombines TRBV6-6 with TRBJ2-2, with 10 bases that match TRBD2. This CDR3 has 19 residues. Germline CDR1 is MNHNY and CDR2 is SVGAGI (reference sequence). With V trimmed by 6 bases and J by 4 bases, 17 bases remained unmatched. Here the CDR3 reads CASSSPLAGAALLTGELFF. CDR3 DNA: TGTGCCAGCAGCTCACCCCTAGCGGGGGCCGCACTCCTCACCGGGGAGCTGTTTTTT.

The chain couples TRBV4-1 to TRBJ2-5, with 7 bases lining up with TRBD2. V lost 3 bases and J lost 5; bases outside the gene matches: 9. This CDR3 comprises 15 residues. The V gene's germline CDR1 is MGHRA and CDR2 YSYEKL. CDR3 coding DNA: TGCGCCAGCAGCCATGAAGTTGGGGGGGTTGAGACCCAGTACTTC. It codes for CASSHEVGGVETQYF.

This chain joins TRBV6-5 and TRBJ2-3; 8 bases are a match to TRBD2. J gave up 7 bases and V 9 bases, and 12 bases lay outside the gene matches. CDR3 length: 14 amino acids. Germline loops: CDR1 MNHEY, CDR2 SVGAGI. The CDR3 is CASTRSSGDNTQYF. The CDR3 region has the DNA TGTGCCAGTACCCGGAGTAGCGGGGACAATACGCAGTATTTT.

V usage is TRBV11-2 and J usage is TRBJ1-3; 8 bases are a match to TRBD1. Trimming cost V 4 bases and J 4 bases; bases outside gene matches: 3. This CDR3 region has 14 residues. CDR1 is SGHAT and CDR2 is FQNNGV in the germline V gene. CDR3 DNA sequence: TGTGCCAGCAGCTCGAACAGGGGGGGAAACACCATATATTTT. Translated: CASSSNRGGNTIYF.

This clone was seen just once. This sequence joins TRBV19 and TRBJ2-6, with D tentatively TRBD1 (6 bases). V was trimmed by 3 bases and J by 0 bases, leaving 15 bases between them. CDR3 size: 18 residues. The germline V gene has CDR1 LNHDA and CDR2 SQIVND (reference sequence). The CDR3 sequence is CASSMLGAAPSGANVLTF. The DNA of the CDR3 is TGTGCCAGTAGTATGTTGGGGGCTGCCCCCTCTGGGGCCAACGTCCTGACTTTC.

This clone was seen only a few times. The chain employs TRBV29-1 and TRBJ1-1; 8 bases are shared with TRBD1. Germline V gene sequence: CDR1 SQVTM, CDR2 ANQGSEA. CDR3 length equals 12 residues. V lost 6 bases, J lost 1 base, and 1 base stayed unmatched. DNA for the CDR3: TGCAGCGTCGGACAGGGGAACACTGAAGCTTTCTTT. It encodes CSVGQGNTEAFF.

This clone was counted a few times. This sequence joins TRBV5-1 and TRBJ1-1; D is unresolved. CDR1 and CDR2 (germline): SGHRS, YFSETQ. This CDR3 is built from 13 residues. The V and J ends lost 1 base and 1 base respectively, with 5 bases between them. DNA of the CDR3: TGCGCCAGCAGCTTGTCGTGGAACACTGAAGCTTTCTTT. It is translated as CASSLSWNTEAFF.

In this sample, this clone turned up many times. The rearrangement links TRBV7-2 to TRBJ1-3, with 7 positions matching TRBD1. This CDR3 region has 16 residues. The V gene end was trimmed by 2 bases and the J gene end by 1 base; junction bases not matched to a gene: 5. Per the germline V gene, CDR1 is SGHTA and CDR2 is FQGNSA. The CDR3 DNA reads as TGTGCCAGCAGCTTAAGGGGGCAGGGGTCTGGAAACACCATATATTTT. It yields the protein CASSLRGQGSGNTIYF.

This clone was observed a few times. The V gene is TRBV27, the J gene TRBJ1-2, with D maybe TRBD1 (6 bases). This CDR3 is 14 amino acids long. CDR1 MNHEY and CDR2 SMNVEV come from the germline V gene (reference sequence). Trimming stripped 5 bases from V and 0 bases from J, with 10 bases between. CDR3: CASSIRGTNYGYTF. The CDR3 bases are TGTGCCAGCAGTATCAGGGGAACTAACTATGGCTACACCTTC.

The rearrangement uses TRBV7-3 and TRBJ2-2; no reliable D call. Germline loops: CDR1 SGHTA, CDR2 FQGTGA. The CDR3 extends over 13 amino acids. Trimming left V 5 bases short and J 7 bases short, with 11 bases between. This CDR3 is CASSVQAHGELFF. The DNA for the CDR3 is TGTGCCAGCAGCGTTCAGGCCCACGGGGAGCTGTTTTTT.

This clone was seen a single time. The rearrangement joins TRBV7-8 to TRBJ1-5; no clear D gene. The germline CDR1 and CDR2 sequences are SGHVS and FQNEAQ. The CDR3 runs to 12 residues. Between the trimmed V and J ends, which lost 2 bases and 6 bases, there was a span of 5 bases. CDR3 residues: CASSLNGQPQHF. The DNA for the CDR3 is TGTGCCAGCAGCTTAAACGGTCAGCCCCAGCATTTT.

This clone came up a few times. This CDR3 is CASSGPMQAFF. The CDR3 DNA follows: TGTGCCAGCTCAGGGCCGATGCAAGCTTTCTTT. This chain uses TRBV18 with TRBJ1-1, with D hard to call. This CDR3 has 11 amino acids. With 5 bases removed from V and 9 bases from J, the gap between germline ends came to 10 bases. Germline assignment: CDR1 KGHSH and CDR2 LQKENI.

The chain is built from TRBV2 and TRBJ2-1; D is unclear. The length of the CDR3 is 13 residues. V was pared by 8 bases and J by 6 bases, with 14 bases between. CDR1 is SNHLY, CDR2 FYNNEI, per germline. CDR3: CASHSDGPNEQFF. Here the CDR3 DNA reads TGTGCCAGCCATTCCGATGGGCCCAATGAGCAGTTCTTC.

This rearrangement joins TRBV28 to TRBJ1-1; 7 bases fit TRBD1. The germline gives CDR1 MDHEN, CDR2 SYDVKM. The CDR3 runs to 15 residues. The junction had 8 bases not matched to a gene; V was cut back by 4 bases and J by 3 bases. The CDR3 loop is CASSSPGTADTEAFF. In DNA, the CDR3 is TGTGCCAGCAGTTCCCCCGGGACAGCTGACACTGAAGCTTTCTTT. The full variable domain, with the rest looked up from reference TRBV28 and TRBJ1-1, is DVKVTQSSRYLVKRTGEKVFLECVQDMDHENMFWYRQDPGLGLRLIYFSYDVKMKEKGDIPEGYSVSREKKERFSLILESASTNQTSMYLCASSSPGTADTEAFFGQGTRLTVV.